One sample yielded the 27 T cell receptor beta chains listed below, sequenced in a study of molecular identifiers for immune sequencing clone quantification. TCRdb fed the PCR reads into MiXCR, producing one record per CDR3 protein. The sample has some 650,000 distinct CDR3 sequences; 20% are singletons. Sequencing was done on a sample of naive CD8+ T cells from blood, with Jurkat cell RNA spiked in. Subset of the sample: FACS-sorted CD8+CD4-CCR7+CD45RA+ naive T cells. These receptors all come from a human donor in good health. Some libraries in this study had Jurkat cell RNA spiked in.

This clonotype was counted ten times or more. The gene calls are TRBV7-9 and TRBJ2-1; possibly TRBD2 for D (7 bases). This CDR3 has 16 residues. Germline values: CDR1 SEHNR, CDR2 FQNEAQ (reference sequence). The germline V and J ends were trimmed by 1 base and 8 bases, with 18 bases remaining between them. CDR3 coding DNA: TGTGCCAGCAGCTTAGGTGGGGGGGCCAGGGCGGATGAGCAGTTCTTC. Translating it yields CASSLGGGARADEQFF.

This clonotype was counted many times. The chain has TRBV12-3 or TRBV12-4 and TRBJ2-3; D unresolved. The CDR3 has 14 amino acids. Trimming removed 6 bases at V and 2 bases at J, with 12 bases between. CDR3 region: CASSPPGNTDTQYF. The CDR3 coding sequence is TGTGCCAGCAGCCCCCCAGGAAACACAGATACGCAGTATTTT.

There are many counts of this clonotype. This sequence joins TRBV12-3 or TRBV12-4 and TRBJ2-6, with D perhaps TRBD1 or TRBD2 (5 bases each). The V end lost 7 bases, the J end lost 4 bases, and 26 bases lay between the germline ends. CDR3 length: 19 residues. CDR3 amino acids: CASILETGVGVSGANVLTF. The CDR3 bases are TGTGCCAGCATTCTTGAAACCGGGGTGGGGGTATCAGGGGCCAACGTCCTGACTTTC.

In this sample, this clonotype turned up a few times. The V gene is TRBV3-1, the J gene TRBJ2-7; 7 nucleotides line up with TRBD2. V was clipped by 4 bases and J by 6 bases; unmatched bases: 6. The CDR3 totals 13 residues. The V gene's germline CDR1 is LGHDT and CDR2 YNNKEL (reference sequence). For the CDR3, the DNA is TGTGCCAGCAGCCCCGGGAGGAACAGCGAGCAGTACTTC. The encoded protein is CASSPGRNSEQYF.

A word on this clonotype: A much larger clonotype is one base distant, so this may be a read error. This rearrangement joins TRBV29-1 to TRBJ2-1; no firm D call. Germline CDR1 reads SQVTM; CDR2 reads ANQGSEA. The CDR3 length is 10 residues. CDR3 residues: CSVFRNGQFF. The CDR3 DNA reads TGCAGCGTTTTTAGGAATGGGCAGTTCTTC.

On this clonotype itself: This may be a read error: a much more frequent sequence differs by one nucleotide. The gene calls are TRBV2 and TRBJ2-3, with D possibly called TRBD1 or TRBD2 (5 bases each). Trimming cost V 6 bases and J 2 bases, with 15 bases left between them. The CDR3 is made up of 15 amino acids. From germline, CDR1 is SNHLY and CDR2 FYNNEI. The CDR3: CASRALVGVTDTQYF. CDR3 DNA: TGTGCCAGCAGGGCTCTAGTGGGGGTCACAGATACGCAGTATTTT.

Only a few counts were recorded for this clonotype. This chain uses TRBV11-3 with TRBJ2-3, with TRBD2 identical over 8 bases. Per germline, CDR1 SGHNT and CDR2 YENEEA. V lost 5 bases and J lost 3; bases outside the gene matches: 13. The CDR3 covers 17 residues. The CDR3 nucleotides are TGTGCCAGCAGCCCCCGGGGTAGCGGGAAGGGGACAGATACGCAGTATTTT. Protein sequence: CASSPRGSGKGTDTQYF.

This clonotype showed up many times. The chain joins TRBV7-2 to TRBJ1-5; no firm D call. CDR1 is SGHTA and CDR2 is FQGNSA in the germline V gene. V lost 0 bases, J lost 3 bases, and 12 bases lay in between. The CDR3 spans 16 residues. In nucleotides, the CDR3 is TGTGCCAGCAGCTTAGCGTTTGTAGGGAACAATCAGCCCCAGCATTTT. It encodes CASSLAFVGNNQPQHF.

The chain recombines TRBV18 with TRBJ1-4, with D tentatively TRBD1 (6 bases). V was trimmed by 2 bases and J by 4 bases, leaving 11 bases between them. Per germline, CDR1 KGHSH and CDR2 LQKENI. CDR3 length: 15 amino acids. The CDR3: CASSPTTGSNEKLFF. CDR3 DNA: TGTGCCAGCTCACCAACGACAGGCAGTAATGAAAAACTGTTTTTT.

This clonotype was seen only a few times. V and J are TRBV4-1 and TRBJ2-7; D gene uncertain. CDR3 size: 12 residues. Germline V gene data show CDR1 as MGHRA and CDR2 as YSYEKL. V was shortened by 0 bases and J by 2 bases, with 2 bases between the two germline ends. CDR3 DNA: TGCGCCAGCAGCCAAGATGCCTACGAGCAGTACTTC. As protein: CASSQDAYEQYF.

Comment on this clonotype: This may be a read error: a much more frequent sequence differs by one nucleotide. CDR3 sequence: CASSFEKGAGYEQHF. The CDR3 DNA sequence: TGTGCCAGCAGTTTTGAGAAGGGGGCCGGTTACGAGCAGCACTTC. The chain carries TRBV27 and TRBJ2-7; TRBD1 matches at 7 bases. Germline loops: CDR1 MNHEY, CDR2 SMNVEV (reference sequence). The length of the CDR3 is 15 residues.

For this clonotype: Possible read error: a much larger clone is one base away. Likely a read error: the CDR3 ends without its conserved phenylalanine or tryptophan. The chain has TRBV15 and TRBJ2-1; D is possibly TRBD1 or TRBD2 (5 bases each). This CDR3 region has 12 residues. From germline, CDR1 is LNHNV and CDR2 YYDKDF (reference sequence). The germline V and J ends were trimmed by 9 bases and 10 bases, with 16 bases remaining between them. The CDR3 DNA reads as TGTGCCACTCGCAGGGATGGAGGAGAGCAGTTCTCC. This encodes CATRRDGGEQFS.

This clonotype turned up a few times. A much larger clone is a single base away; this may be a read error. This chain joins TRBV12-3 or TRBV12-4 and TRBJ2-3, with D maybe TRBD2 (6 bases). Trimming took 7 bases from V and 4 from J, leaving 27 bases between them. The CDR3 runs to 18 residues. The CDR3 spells CASTTFRGTPSGADTQYF. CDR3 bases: TGTGCCAGCACCACATTTCGGGGGACGCCCTCCGGCGCAGATACGCAGTATTTT.

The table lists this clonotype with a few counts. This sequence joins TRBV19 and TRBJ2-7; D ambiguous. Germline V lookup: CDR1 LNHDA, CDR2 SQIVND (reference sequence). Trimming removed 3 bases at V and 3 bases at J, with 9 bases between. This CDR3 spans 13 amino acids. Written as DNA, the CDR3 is TGTGCCAGTAGTATGGTGTATGGCTACGAGCAGTACTTC. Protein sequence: CASSMVYGYEQYF.

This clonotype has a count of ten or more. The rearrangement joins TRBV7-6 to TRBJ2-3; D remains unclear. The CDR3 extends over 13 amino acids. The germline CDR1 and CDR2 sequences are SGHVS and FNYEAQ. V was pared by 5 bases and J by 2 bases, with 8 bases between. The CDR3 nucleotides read TGTGCCAGCAGCGGGTCCTACACAGATACGCAGTATTTT. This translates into CASSGSYTDTQYF.

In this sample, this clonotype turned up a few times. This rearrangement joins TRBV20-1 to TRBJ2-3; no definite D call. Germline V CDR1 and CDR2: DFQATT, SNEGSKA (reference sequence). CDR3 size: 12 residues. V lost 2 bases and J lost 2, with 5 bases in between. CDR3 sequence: CSARWFTDTQYF. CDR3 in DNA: TGCAGTGCTAGATGGTTCACAGATACGCAGTATTTT.

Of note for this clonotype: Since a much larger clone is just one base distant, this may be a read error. The CDR3 reads CASSTGGTSSYTQYF. In nucleotides, the CDR3 is TGTGCCAGCAGTACGGGGGGGACATCATCATATACGCAGTATTTT. The V gene is TRBV12-3 or TRBV12-4, the J gene TRBJ2-3; 8 nucleotides line up with TRBD2. V lost 5 bases and J lost 7; bases outside the gene matches: 11. The CDR3 length is 15 residues.

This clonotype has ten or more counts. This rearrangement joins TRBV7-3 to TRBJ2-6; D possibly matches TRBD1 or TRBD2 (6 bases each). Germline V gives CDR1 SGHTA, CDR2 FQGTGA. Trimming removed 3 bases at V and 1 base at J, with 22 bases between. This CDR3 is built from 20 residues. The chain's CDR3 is CASSFTSGGRSVSGANVLTF. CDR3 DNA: TGTGCCAGCAGCTTTACGTCTGGGGGGCGCTCGGTATCTGGGGCCAACGTCCTGACTTTC. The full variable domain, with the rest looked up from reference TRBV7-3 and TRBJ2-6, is GAGVSQTPSNKVTEKGKYVELRCDPISGHTALYWYRQSLGQGPEFLIYFQGTGAADDSGLPNDRFFAVRPEGSVSTLKIQRTERGDSAVYLCASSFTSGGRSVSGANVLTFGAGSRLTVL.

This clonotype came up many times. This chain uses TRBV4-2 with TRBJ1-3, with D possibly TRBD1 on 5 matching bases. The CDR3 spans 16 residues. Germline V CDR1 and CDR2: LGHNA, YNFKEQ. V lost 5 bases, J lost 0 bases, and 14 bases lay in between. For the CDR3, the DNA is TGTGCCAGCAGCAGCCGGACAAACCCCTCTGGAAACACCATATATTTT. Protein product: CASSSRTNPSGNTIYF.

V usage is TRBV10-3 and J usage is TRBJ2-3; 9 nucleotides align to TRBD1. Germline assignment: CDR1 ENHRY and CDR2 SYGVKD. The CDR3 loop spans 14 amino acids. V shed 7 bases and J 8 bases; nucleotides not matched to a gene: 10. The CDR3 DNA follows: TGTGCCATCAATAGGGGACAGGGCGCAGGTACGCAGTATTTT. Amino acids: CAINRGQGAGTQYF.

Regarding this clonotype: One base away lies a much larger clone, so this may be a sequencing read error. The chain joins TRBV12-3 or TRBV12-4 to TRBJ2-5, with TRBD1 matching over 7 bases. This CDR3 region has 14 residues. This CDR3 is CASSPTGPQETQCF. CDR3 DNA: TGTGCCAGCAGTCCGACAGGGCCTCAAGAGACCCAGTGCTTC.

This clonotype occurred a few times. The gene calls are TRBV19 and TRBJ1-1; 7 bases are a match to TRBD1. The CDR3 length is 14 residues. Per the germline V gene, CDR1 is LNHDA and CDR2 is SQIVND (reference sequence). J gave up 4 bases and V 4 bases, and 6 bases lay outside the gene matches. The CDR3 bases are TGTGCCAGTAGTACCCGGACAGGCCGCACTGAAGCTTTCTTT. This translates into CASSTRTGRTEAFF.

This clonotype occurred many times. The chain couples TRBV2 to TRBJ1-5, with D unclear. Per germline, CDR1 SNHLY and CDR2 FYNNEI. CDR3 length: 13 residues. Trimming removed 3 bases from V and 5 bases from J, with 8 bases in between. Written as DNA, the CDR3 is TGTGCCAGCAGTGAGATGGGGTATCAGCCCCAGCATTTT. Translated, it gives CASSEMGYQPQHF. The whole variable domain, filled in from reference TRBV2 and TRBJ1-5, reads EPEVTQTPSHQVTQMGQEVILRCVPISNHLYFYWYRQILGQKVEFLVSFYNNEISEKSEIFDDQFSVERPDGSNFTLKIRSTKLEDSAMYFCASSEMGYQPQHFGDGTRLSIL.

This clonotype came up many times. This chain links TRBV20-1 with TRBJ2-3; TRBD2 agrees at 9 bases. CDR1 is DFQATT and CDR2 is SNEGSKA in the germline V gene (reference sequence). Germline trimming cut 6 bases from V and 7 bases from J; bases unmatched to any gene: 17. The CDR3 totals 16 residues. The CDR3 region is CSAPLASLAGANTQYF. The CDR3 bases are TGCAGTGCCCCGCTCGCGAGCTTAGCGGGAGCTAATACGCAGTATTTT.

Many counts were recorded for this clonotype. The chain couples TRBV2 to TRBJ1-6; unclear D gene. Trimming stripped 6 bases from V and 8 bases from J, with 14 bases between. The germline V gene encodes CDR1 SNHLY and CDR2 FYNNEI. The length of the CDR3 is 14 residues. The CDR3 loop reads CASSLGFSDSPLHF. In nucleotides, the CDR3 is TGTGCCAGCAGCTTAGGTTTTTCAGATTCACCCCTCCACTTT.

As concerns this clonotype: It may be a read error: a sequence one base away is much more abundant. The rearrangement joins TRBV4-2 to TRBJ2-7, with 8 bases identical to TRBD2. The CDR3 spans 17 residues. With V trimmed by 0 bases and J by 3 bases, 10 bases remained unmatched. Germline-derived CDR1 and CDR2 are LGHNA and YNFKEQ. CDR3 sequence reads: CASSQDEAGGRYYEQYF. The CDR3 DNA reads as TGTGCCAGCAGCCAAGATGAGGCTGGCGGGAGGTACTACGAGCAGTACTTC.

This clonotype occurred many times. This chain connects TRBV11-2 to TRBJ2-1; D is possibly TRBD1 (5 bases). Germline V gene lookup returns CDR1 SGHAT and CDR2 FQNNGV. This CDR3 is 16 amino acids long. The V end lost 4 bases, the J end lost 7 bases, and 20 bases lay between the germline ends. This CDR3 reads CASSSLTDLFRNEQFF. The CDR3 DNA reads TGTGCCAGCAGCTCCCTGACAGACCTATTTCGGAATGAGCAGTTCTTC.